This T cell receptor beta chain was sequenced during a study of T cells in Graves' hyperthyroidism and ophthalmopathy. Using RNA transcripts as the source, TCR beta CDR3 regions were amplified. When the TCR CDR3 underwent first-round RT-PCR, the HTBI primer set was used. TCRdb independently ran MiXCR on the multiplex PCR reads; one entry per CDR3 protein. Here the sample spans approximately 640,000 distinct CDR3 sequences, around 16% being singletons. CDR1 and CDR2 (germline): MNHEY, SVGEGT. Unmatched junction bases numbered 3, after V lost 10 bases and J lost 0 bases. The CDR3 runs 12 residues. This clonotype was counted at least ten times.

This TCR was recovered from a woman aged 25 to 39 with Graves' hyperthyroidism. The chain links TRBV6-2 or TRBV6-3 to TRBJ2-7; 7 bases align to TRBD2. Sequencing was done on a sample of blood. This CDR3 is CATSGSSYEQYF. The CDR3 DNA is TGTGCCACTAGCGGAAGCTCCTACGAGCAGTACTTC.